A selection of T cell receptor beta chains follows, all from one sample in a study of beta chain features in type 1 diabetes. TCRdb keeps only in-frame clones here, not all; method: immunoSEQ multiplex PCR. This table has hundreds of thousands of clones, about 14% appearing once. Sequenced: naive CD4+ T cells from blood. These receptors were collected from a man between 18 and 29 years old in good health. Each CDR3 is given with its conserved first and last residue. The D gene is left open where the match is weak. Clone sizes are given selectively: once, few, many, or a class where the clone is expanded.

V gene: TRBV11-2; CDR3 length: 16; clone size: few; J gene: TRBJ2-1; D gene: .; CDR3 protein: CASSVGLPERIREQFF; CDR3 DNA: TGTGCCAGCAGCGTGGGACTCCCGGAGAGGATCCGTGAGCAGTTCTTC
V gene: TRBV7-3; CDR3 length: 11; clone size: .; J gene: TRBJ1-2; D gene: .; CDR3 protein: CASSLGGVYTF; CDR3 DNA: TGTGCCAGCAGCTTAGGAGGGGTCTACACCTTC
V gene: TRBV7-2; CDR3 length: 12; clone size: few; J gene: TRBJ2-5; D gene: .; CDR3 protein: CASSLTGGTQYF; CDR3 DNA: TGTGCCAGCAGCTTGACCGGGGGGACCCAGTACTTC
V gene: TRBV4-2; CDR3 length: 17; clone size: .; J gene: TRBJ2-7; D gene: TRBD2; CDR3 protein: CASSPSGTSGFSYEQYF; CDR3 DNA: TGTGCCAGCAGCCCATCCGGGACTAGCGGGTTCTCCTACGAGCAGTACTTC
V gene: TRBV10-3; CDR3 length: 15; clone size: few; J gene: TRBJ1-1; D gene: TRBD1; CDR3 protein: CAISDGTATNTEAFF; CDR3 DNA: TGTGCCATCAGTGATGGGACAGCCACAAACACTGAAGCTTTCTTT
V gene: TRBV5-4; CDR3 length: 18; clone size: few; J gene: TRBJ2-3; D gene: TRBD2; CDR3 protein: CASSSTGRGGGTTDTQYF; CDR3 DNA: TGTGCCAGCAGCTCCACCGGGAGGGGCGGAGGGACCACAGATACGCAGTATTTT
V gene: TRBV9; CDR3 length: 14; clone size: .; J gene: TRBJ2-5; D gene: TRBD2; CDR3 protein: CASTRSGNEETQYF; CDR3 DNA: TGTGCCAGCACCCGTAGCGGGAACGAAGAGACCCAGTACTTC
V gene: TRBV4-2; CDR3 length: 17; clone size: .; J gene: TRBJ2-5; D gene: TRBD2; CDR3 protein: CASSQRGGGAFQETQYF; CDR3 DNA: TGTGCCAGCAGCCAAAGGGGCGGGGGGGCCTTCCAAGAGACCCAGTACTTC
V gene: TRBV11-2; CDR3 length: 14; clone size: .; J gene: TRBJ1-6; D gene: .; CDR3 protein: CASTADRIYSPLHF; CDR3 DNA: TGTGCCAGCACCGCGGACAGAATATATTCACCCCTCCACTTT
V gene: TRBV15; CDR3 length: 13; clone size: .; J gene: TRBJ1-1; D gene: .; CDR3 protein: CATSSWGDTEAFF; CDR3 DNA: TGTGCCACCAGCAGTTGGGGGGACACTGAAGCTTTCTTT
V gene: TRBV5-1; CDR3 length: 14; clone size: .; J gene: TRBJ1-6; D gene: TRBD1; CDR3 protein: CASRPGQGNSPLHF; CDR3 DNA: TGCGCCAGCCGGCCGGGACAGGGGAATTCACCCCTCCACTTT
V gene: TRBV5-1; CDR3 length: 15; clone size: .; J gene: TRBJ1-6; D gene: .; CDR3 protein: CASSSDGSYNSPLHF; CDR3 DNA: TGCGCCAGCAGCTCGGACGGATCCTATAATTCACCCCTCCACTTT
V gene: TRBV28; CDR3 length: 17; clone size: .; J gene: TRBJ2-3; D gene: TRBD2; CDR3 protein: CASRYPGLAGGVNTQYF; CDR3 DNA: TGTGCCAGCAGATACCCGGGACTAGCGGGGGGAGTCAATACGCAGTATTTT
V gene: TRBV28; CDR3 length: 13; clone size: .; J gene: TRBJ2-5; D gene: .; CDR3 protein: CATTRGAQETQYF; CDR3 DNA: TGTGCCACCACGAGGGGGGCACAAGAGACCCAGTACTTC
V gene: TRBV18; CDR3 length: 11; clone size: few; J gene: TRBJ1-2; D gene: .; CDR3 protein: CASSPGTGYTF; CDR3 DNA: TGTGCCAGCTCCCCCGGGACCGGCTACACCTTC
V gene: TRBV21-1; CDR3 length: 16; clone size: few; J gene: TRBJ2-3; D gene: .; CDR3 protein: CASSGRSGGSTDTQYF; CDR3 DNA: TGTGCCAGCAGCGGTCGGTCCGGAGGTAGCACAGATACGCAGTATTTT